The entry that follows covers one T cell receptor (beta chain) sequence. Its antigen is unidentified. Mouse germline and gene names are used. Read sequence stops 1 residue before the CDR3 end, and the germline J gene provides the missing end. The same CDR3 can be traced to other DNA sequences in this sample. The germline V gene encodes CDR1 GFQATS and CDR2 STVNSAI. There are 15 residues in the CDR3. With V trimmed by 1 base and J by 3 bases, 5 bases remained unmatched. The data were obtained in a study of tissue T cells after allogeneic stem cell transplantation. Study-wide results and limits: Shared clones across patients were few; motif clustering revealed tissue-specific shared signatures. Sampling depth was limited, and the cohort was small and clinically varied. Anatomically similar tissues had similar TCR repertoires within each patient.

Time point noted: mouse harvest day 7 after allogeneic transplant. Mouse grafts combined 10^7 T-cell-depleted bone marrow cells with 10^6 splenic CD5+ T cells. Mice had MHC-mismatched B6 into BALB/c GVHD, sampled day 7 or 14. The protocol was immunoSEQ multiplex PCR, while the TCRdb copy is restricted to in-frame clones and leaves out a portion. The sample shows fewer than 8,500 clones, 40% to 55% of them seen only once. V is TRBV20 and J is TRBJ2-4, with 9 bases aligning to TRBD2. This receptor was identified in a female BALB/c mouse given C57BL/6 T cells with graft-versus-host disease after an allogeneic hematopoietic cell transplant. Sequences were obtained from skin. CDR3 loop: CGARGWGGVQNTLYF. The part of the CDR3 DNA that was read is TGTGGTGCTAGGGGCTGGGGGGGGGTACAAAACACCTTGTAC.